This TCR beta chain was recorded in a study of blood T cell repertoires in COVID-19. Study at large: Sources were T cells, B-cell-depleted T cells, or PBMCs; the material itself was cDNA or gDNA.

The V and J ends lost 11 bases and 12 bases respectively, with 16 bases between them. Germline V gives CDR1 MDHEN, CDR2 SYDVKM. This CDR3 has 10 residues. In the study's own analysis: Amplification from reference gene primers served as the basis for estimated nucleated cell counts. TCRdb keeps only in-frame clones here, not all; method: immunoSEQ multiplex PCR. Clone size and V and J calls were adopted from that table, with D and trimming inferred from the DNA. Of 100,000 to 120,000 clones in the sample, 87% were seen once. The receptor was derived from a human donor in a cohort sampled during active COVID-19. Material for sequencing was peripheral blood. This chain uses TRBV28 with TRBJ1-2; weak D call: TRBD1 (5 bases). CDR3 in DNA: TGTGCCGCAAACGGGGGGAGAAACACCTTC. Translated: CAANGGRNTF.